One and the same sample provided the 16 T cell receptor beta chains below, sequenced in a study of T cell responses to AZD1222 COVID-19 vaccine. Only in-frame clones appear in the TCRdb table, and some are missing; sequencing was by immunoSEQ multiplex PCR. The data contain 65,000 to 90,000 clones, 89% of them singletons. The specimen comprised peripheral blood, sampled 28 days after the second AZD1222 dose. The receptors were sampled from an adult who received the AZD1222 COVID-19 vaccine.

The chain recombines TRBV10-3 with TRBJ2-6; maybe TRBD1 (6 bases). Germline V gives CDR1 ENHRY, CDR2 SYGVKD. Deletions cut 8 bases from V and 0 bases from J, with 14 bases between. The CDR3 loop spans 16 amino acids. CDR3 DNA sequence: TGTGCCATCCCGGCAGGGGCCTCCTCTGGGGCCAACGTCCTGACTTTC. Its protein is CAIPAGASSGANVLTF.

The rearrangement uses TRBV9 and TRBJ2-1; maybe TRBD2 (6 bases). CDR1 and CDR2 from the germline V gene are SGDLS and YYNGEE. The CDR3 totals 13 residues. Trimming left V 0 bases short and J 8 bases short, with 9 bases between. In DNA form, the CDR3 reads TGTGCCAGCAGCGTAGGGCCGGGGGATGAGCAGTTCTTC. Translation gives CASSVGPGDEQFF.

This chain links TRBV27 with TRBJ2-6, with D unresolved. The germline CDR1 and CDR2 sequences are MNHEY and SMNVEV (reference sequence). The CDR3 contains 17 residues. The germline V and J ends were trimmed by 8 bases and 4 bases, with 21 bases remaining between them. The CDR3 region is CASGHLGLSSGANVLTF. DNA of the CDR3: TGTGCCAGCGGCCACTTAGGGTTATCCTCCGGGGCCAACGTCCTGACTTTC.

This clone occurred once. The J gene is TRBJ1-1, the V gene TRBV7-2, with TRBD1 as a possible D gene (5 bases). CDR1 is SGHTA and CDR2 is FQGNSA in the germline V gene. Trimming cost V 1 base and J 4 bases, with 16 bases left between them. The CDR3 has 16 residues. The CDR3: CASSLESGRAATEAFF. The DNA for the CDR3 is TGTGCCAGCAGCTTAGAATCCGGCAGGGCGGCCACTGAAGCTTTCTTT.

This rearrangement joins TRBV27 to TRBJ2-2; either TRBD1 or TRBD2 may supply D (5 bases each). This CDR3 has 13 residues. Germline CDR1 MNHEY, CDR2 SMNVEV (reference sequence). The V and J ends lost 2 bases and 6 bases respectively, with 7 bases between them. CDR3 coding DNA: TGTGCCAGCAGTTTAGGGGGATCCGGGGAGCTGTTTTTT. As protein: CASSLGGSGELFF.

The V call is TRBV19, the J call TRBJ2-5, with 7 nucleotides matching TRBD1. J lost 5 bases, V lost 7 bases, and 16 bases had no gene match. From germline, CDR1 is LNHDA and CDR2 SQIVND (reference sequence). This CDR3 contains 16 residues. For the CDR3, the DNA is TGTGCCAGTACCCGGAGCGCGACAGGGCGAGGGGAGACCCAGTACTTC. As protein: CASTRSATGRGETQYF.

This chain connects TRBV4-2 to TRBJ2-5, with 7 bases aligning to TRBD2. J gave up 2 bases and V 0 bases, and 3 bases lay outside the gene matches. The CDR3 is made up of 15 amino acids. From germline, CDR1 is LGHNA and CDR2 YNFKEQ. The DNA for the CDR3 is TGTGCCAGCAGCCAAGACGGGACTATACAAGAGACCCAGTACTTC. Protein product: CASSQDGTIQETQYF.

This clone was counted a single time. This rearrangement joins TRBV7-2 to TRBJ2-7; 10 bases are a match to TRBD1. Germline V gives CDR1 SGHTA, CDR2 FQGNSA. This CDR3 has 14 residues. V dropped 5 bases and J dropped 3; count of bases not matched to a gene: 4. The CDR3 here is CASSHRTGGYEQYF. The CDR3 coding sequence is TGTGCCAGCAGCCACCGGACAGGGGGCTACGAGCAGTACTTC.

The count of this clone is one. The chain uses TRBV6-2 or TRBV6-3 and TRBJ1-6, with TRBD1 as a possible D gene (6 bases). The germline gives CDR1 MNHEY, CDR2 SVGEGT. V was shortened by 2 bases and J by 6 bases, with 14 bases between the two germline ends. The CDR3 is 16 amino acids. The CDR3 DNA reads TGTGCCAGCAGTTACACCCGGGACATCCTTAATTCACCCCTCCACTTT. Translating gives CASSYTRDILNSPLHF.

This chain joins TRBV14 and TRBJ1-1, with D perhaps matching TRBD1 (6 bases). V lost 4 bases and J 0 bases, leaving 12 bases between the germline ends. Germline lookup yields CDR1 SGHDN and CDR2 FVKESK. The CDR3 is 15 residues long. The DNA of the CDR3 is TGTGCCAGCAGCCCGTGGGGGGGCTTGAACACTGAAGCTTTCTTT. Its protein is CASSPWGGLNTEAFF. The complete variable domain, with remaining parts taken from reference TRBV14 and TRBJ1-1, reads EAGVTQFPSHSVIEKGQTVTLRCDPISGHDNLYWYRRVMGKEIKFLLHFVKESKQDESGMPNNRFLAERTGGTYSTLKVQPAELEDSGVYFCASSPWGGLNTEAFFGQGTRLTVV.

The CDR3: CASSVQLAGGIEQFF. The CDR3 DNA reads as TGTGCCAGCAGCGTACAACTAGCGGGAGGGATTGAGCAGTTCTTC. The V and J genes are TRBV9 and TRBJ2-1, with 13 positions matching TRBD2. The V segment lost 1 base and the J segment 9 bases; nucleotides outside the gene matches: 4. CDR1 and CDR2 from the germline V gene are SGDLS and YYNGEE. This CDR3 is 15 amino acids long.

The gene calls are TRBV19 and TRBJ1-2; D unclear. V lost 5 bases and J lost 0, with 16 bases in between. The length of the CDR3 is 16 residues. Germline CDR1 and CDR2: LNHDA and SQIVND (reference sequence). The CDR3 nucleotides read TGTGCCAGTAGTCCGCGGATTACGGGTCCTAACTATGGCTACACCTTC. It translates to CASSPRITGPNYGYTF.

The V call is TRBV5-1, the J call TRBJ2-1; 8 bases are a match to TRBD2. The CDR3 totals 19 residues. From germline, CDR1 is SGHRS and CDR2 YFSETQ. V gave up 0 bases and J gave up 0 bases; unmatched junction bases: 11. CDR3 region: CASSLAVPGGFSSYNEQFF. Written as DNA, the CDR3 is TGCGCCAGCAGCTTGGCCGTACCGGGGGGGTTCAGCTCCTACAATGAGCAGTTCTTC.

This clone turned up a few times. The chain couples TRBV5-4 to TRBJ2-1; TRBD2 agrees at 8 bases. Looked up from germline, CDR1 is SGHNT and CDR2 is YYREEE (reference sequence). CDR3 size: 15 residues. J gave up 8 bases and V 7 bases, and 14 bases lay outside the gene matches. CDR3: CASLKRGGRRDEQFF. The CDR3 DNA reads TGTGCCAGCCTCAAAAGAGGCGGGAGGAGGGATGAGCAGTTCTTC.

The rearrangement uses TRBV27 and TRBJ1-6; D is unclear. The germline V gene has CDR1 MNHEY and CDR2 SMNVEV (reference sequence). The CDR3 loop spans 15 amino acids. V gave up 5 bases and J gave up 12 bases, with 20 bases separating them. CDR3 amino acids: CASSPQTYPYRPLHF. As DNA, the CDR3 is TGTGCCAGCAGTCCGCAGACCTACCCCTACCGACCCCTCCACTTT.

Remarks on this clone: The junction departs from germline at one end; a sequencing error may be responsible. The chain's CDR3 is CAGSRTSGTQETQYF. The DNA of the CDR3 is TGTGCCGGCAGCCGGACTAGCGGGACTCAAGAGACCCAGTACTTC. V is TRBV7-9 and J is TRBJ2-5; 12 bases agree with TRBD2. CDR3 length: 15 amino acids. Germline-derived CDR1 and CDR2 are SEHNR and FQNEAQ (reference sequence).